One and the same sample provided the 5 T cell receptor beta chains below, sequenced in a study of molecular identifiers for immune sequencing clone quantification. TCRdb redid the calling of the PCR reads with MiXCR, one entry per CDR3 protein. The sample yields about 68,000 distinct CDR3 sequences, approximately 18% seen once. Sample: naive CD8+ T cells from blood, with Jurkat cell RNA spiked in. Subset reported: FACS-sorted CD8+CD4-CCR7+CD45RA+ naive T cells. The receptors derive from a human donor in good health. Some libraries in this study had Jurkat cell RNA spiked in.

This clonotype was picked up a small number of times. The rearrangement uses TRBV20-1 and TRBJ2-7, with TRBD2 as a possible D gene (5 bases). The CDR3 runs to 15 residues. The V end lost 0 bases, the J end lost 0 bases, and 12 bases lay between the germline ends. CDR1 is DFQATT and CDR2 is SNEGSKA in the germline V gene (reference sequence). This chain's CDR3 is CSARDVEESSYEQYF. CDR3 DNA sequence: TGCAGTGCTAGAGATGTGGAGGAAAGCTCCTACGAGCAGTACTTC.

This clonotype was picked up many times. This chain links TRBV6-1 with TRBJ2-7, with unresolved D. Germline V lookup: CDR1 MNHNS, CDR2 SASEGT. The CDR3 has 15 amino acids. The ends were cut back, 1 base at V and 2 bases at J, with 12 bases in the middle. For the CDR3, the DNA is TGTGCCAGCAGTGAAGAACCGCTAGGGACCTACGAGCAGTACTTC. Translating it yields CASSEEPLGTYEQYF.

This clonotype was seen ten or more times. The chain joins TRBV19 to TRBJ2-3; D ambiguous. Trimming left V 3 bases short and J 6 bases short, with 7 bases between. CDR1 and CDR2 from the germline V gene are LNHDA and SQIVND (reference sequence). The CDR3 spans 12 residues. CDR3 bases: TGTGCCAGTAGTATGGGTTCTGATACGCAGTATTTT. It translates to CASSMGSDTQYF.

This clonotype was detected only a few times. Mismatch with germline at one junction end may stem from a read error. The rearrangement joins TRBV3-1 to TRBJ2-7, with a weak D call TRBD2 (6 bases). CDR3 length: 16 amino acids. Looked up from germline, CDR1 is LGHDT and CDR2 is YNNKEL (reference sequence). CDR3 region: CASSQEKPAGSYERYF. In nucleotides, the CDR3 is TGTGCCAGCAGCCAAGAAAAGCCAGCGGGCTCCTACGAGCGGTACTTC.

In its sample, this clonotype was seen many times. The gene calls are TRBV24-1 and TRBJ2-3; D uncertain. V was pared by 5 bases and J by 0 bases, with 17 bases between. The length of the CDR3 is 17 residues. CDR1 is KGHDR and CDR2 is SFDVKD in the germline V gene. CDR3 sequence reads: CATSGTSISPSTDTQYF. As DNA, the CDR3 is TGTGCCACCAGTGGAACATCAATCAGCCCTAGCACAGATACGCAGTATTTT.